These T cell receptor beta chains were read from a single sample in a study of regulatory T cells in long-lasting Graves disease. TCRdb analysed the multiplex PCR reads with MiXCR anew, one entry per CDR3 protein. The sample has 500,000 to 700,000 distinct CDR3 sequences; roughly 15% are singletons. These records were also assigned to another study, of T cells in Graves' hyperthyroidism and ophthalmopathy.

Sample: peripheral blood mononuclear cells (PBMCs), taken at new diagnosis, from a patient treated with antithyroid drugs. These receptors were taken from a woman aged 25 to 39 with Graves disease. Both conserved end residues are part of each CDR3. Each record gives: D gene, V gene, CDR3 length, J gene, clone size, CDR3 protein, CDR3 DNA. A D gene is named only where the DNA matches it firmly. A clone size is listed for some rows: how often the clone was seen (once, few, many), or a class if it is expanded.

>.|TRBV15|15|TRBJ2-7|.
CATSRETGLTYEQYF
TGTGCCACCAGCAGAGAGACCGGCCTAACCTACGAGCAGTACTTC
>.|TRBV12-3/TRBV12-4|14|TRBJ2-2|many
CASSSEGYTGELFF
TGTGCCAGCAGTTCGGAGGGTTACACCGGGGAGCTGTTTTTT
>TRBD2|TRBV27|14|TRBJ2-1|few
CASGLAGGDNEQFF
TGTGCCAGCGGTTTAGCGGGAGGGGACAATGAGCAGTTCTTC
>.|TRBV6-1|13|TRBJ1-6|many
CASSGGVGSPLHF
TGTGCCAGCTCCGGGGGGGTGGGCTCACCCCTCCACTTT
>TRBD2|TRBV3-1|18|TRBJ2-2|.
CASSHGTMKTANTGELFF
TGTGCCAGCAGCCACGGGACTATGAAAACCGCGAACACCGGGGAGCTGTTTTTT
>.|TRBV9|14|TRBJ1-2|.
CASTRSQQGYGYTF
TGTGCCAGCACCCGTTCTCAGCAGGGGTATGGCTACACCTTC
>TRBD1|TRBV18|14|TRBJ2-7|many
CASSPRDRAYEQYF
TGTGCCAGCAGCCCCCGGGACAGAGCCTACGAGCAGTACTTC
>.|TRBV19|15|TRBJ2-3|.
CASRPGTLRTDTQYF
TGTGCCAGTAGGCCCGGGACCCTCCGCACAGATACGCAGTATTTT
>.|TRBV28|13|TRBJ2-7|many
CASSLGATYEQYF
TGTGCCAGCAGTCTGGGGGCAACCTACGAGCAGTACTTC
>TRBD2|TRBV24-1|15|TRBJ2-7|.
CATSDSSSGRAEQYF
TGTGCCACCAGTGATTCCTCTAGCGGGAGAGCCGAGCAGTACTTC
>.|TRBV11-3|12|TRBJ2-1|many
CASSLDRTEQFF
TGTGCCAGCAGCTTAGATCGGACTGAGCAGTTCTTC
>TRBD1|TRBV12-3/TRBV12-4|17|TRBJ1-1|many
CASSPRAGGYMNTEAFF
TGTGCCAGCAGTCCCCGGGCAGGGGGGTACATGAACACTGAAGCTTTCTTT
>.|TRBV28|13|TRBJ1-2|many
CASVPGGFYGYTF
TGTGCCAGCGTGCCGGGGGGGTTCTATGGCTACACCTTC
>.|TRBV28|17|TRBJ1-1|many
CASRVGGTTGRSTEAFF
TGTGCCAGCAGAGTAGGGGGGACCACTGGCAGATCCACTGAAGCTTTCTTT